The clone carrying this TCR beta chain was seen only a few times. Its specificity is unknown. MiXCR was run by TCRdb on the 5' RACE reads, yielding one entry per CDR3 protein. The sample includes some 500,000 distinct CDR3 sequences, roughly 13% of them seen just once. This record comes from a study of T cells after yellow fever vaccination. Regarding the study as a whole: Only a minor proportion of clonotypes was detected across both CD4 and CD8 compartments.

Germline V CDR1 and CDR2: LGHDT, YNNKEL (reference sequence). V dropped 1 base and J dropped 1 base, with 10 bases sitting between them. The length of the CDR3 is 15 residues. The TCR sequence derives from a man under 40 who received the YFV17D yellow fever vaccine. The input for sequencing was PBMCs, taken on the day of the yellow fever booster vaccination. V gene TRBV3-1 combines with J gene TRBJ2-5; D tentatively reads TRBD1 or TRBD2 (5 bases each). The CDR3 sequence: CASSQGGKGQETQYF. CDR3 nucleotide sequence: TGTGCCAGCAGCCAAGGGGGGAAGGGCCAAGAGACCCAGTACTTC.